The rows below give T cell receptor beta chains drawn from one sample of a study of glioma-infiltrating T cells after dendritic cell vaccination. Here immunoSEQ multiplex PCR was the method, and the copy in TCRdb shows in-frame clones only, minus some. The data show more than 95,000 clones, with more than 80% seen just once and approximately 12% held by the top ten. The specimen comprised blood, sampled before dendritic cell vaccination. These receptors were obtained from a human donor with glioblastoma. Each CDR3 is given with its conserved first and last residue. Fields, in order: J gene, clone size, D gene, V gene, CDR3 DNA, CDR3 protein. A D gene is named only where the DNA matches it firmly. Clone size is not always given. Where it is, it says once, few, many or a class for expanded clones.

TRBJ1-6 | - | TRBD1 | TRBV11-2 | TGTGCCAGCAGCTTTCTTAGGGGGCCGGGGGATAATTCACCCCTCCACTTT | CASSFLRGPGDNSPLHF
TRBJ2-3 | once | TRBD2 | TRBV5-6 | TGTGCCAGCAGCCGTTGGACTAGCGGGGGCCCTGGTCGGGGAACGCAGTATTTT | CASSRWTSGGPGRGTQYF
TRBJ1-1 | - | TRBD1 | TRBV6-1 | TGTGCCAGCAGTGGAGGACAGGGGGCATCTGAAGCTTTCTTT | CASSGGQGASEAFF
TRBJ1-1 | - | - | TRBV6-5 | TGTGCCAGCAGTTACCTTCAGGGCACTGAAGCTTTCTTT | CASSYLQGTEAFF
TRBJ1-5 | - | - | TRBV6-1 | TGTGCCAGCATGGGGGGAATCCATCAGCCCCAGCATTTT | CASMGGIHQPQHF
TRBJ2-1 | - | - | TRBV7-6 | TGTGCCAGCAGCGTCGGGACTCTCAATGAGCAGTTCTTC | CASSVGTLNEQFF
TRBJ2-2 | - | TRBD1 | TRBV5-6 | TGTGCCAGCAGCTCAATCAGGGGGCCCGGGGAGCTGTTTTTT | CASSSIRGPGELFF
TRBJ2-7 | - | TRBD1 | TRBV4-3 | TGCGCCAGCAGCCCTTTTACGGGACAGTTCTACGAGCAGTACTTC | CASSPFTGQFYEQYF
TRBJ1-1 | - | - | TRBV7-9 | TGTGCCAGCAGCTTCTCGAGGGAAGGAGCTTTCTTT | CASSFSREGAFF
TRBJ2-2 | few | TRBD1 | TRBV6-4 | TGTGCCAGCAGTGCCAGCGGACAGGGGACGTGGGGGGAGCTGTTTTTT | CASSASGQGTWGELFF
TRBJ2-3 | few | TRBD1 | TRBV2 | TGTGCCAGCAGTGACTACAGGGGGCAAAGCACAGATACGCAGTATTTT | CASSDYRGQSTDTQYF
TRBJ1-1 | - | - | TRBV5-1 | TGCGCCAGCAGCTATTGGGGGGATACTGAAGCTTTCTTT | CASSYWGDTEAFF
TRBJ2-5 | - | - | TRBV7-2 | TGTGCCAGCAGCTTAAACGGGGTCCAAGAGACCCAGTACTTC | CASSLNGVQETQYF
TRBJ2-6 | - | - | TRBV18 | TGTGCCAGCTCAATCGACACGGCTGGGGCCAACGTCCTGACTTTC | CASSIDTAGANVLTF
TRBJ2-2 | - | TRBD2 | TRBV11-2 | TGTGCCAGCAGCTTAAATCCTACTAGCGGTGGACCCGGGGAGCTGTTTTTT | CASSLNPTSGGPGELFF
TRBJ2-7 | few | TRBD2 | TRBV5-4 | TGTGCCAGCAGCTATGCCGGTATGGTAGCGGGGGTCGAGCAGTACTTC | CASSYAGMVAGVEQYF
TRBJ1-4 | - | - | TRBV18 | TGTGCCAGCTCACCACCAGCATCTTCTAATGAAAAACTGTTTTTT | CASSPPASSNEKLFF
TRBJ1-3 | - | - | TRBV7-2 | TGTGCCAGCAGCCGAGAAACCTCTGGAAACACCATATATTTT | CASSRETSGNTIYF
TRBJ2-7 | - | TRBD1 | TRBV4-2 | TGTGCCAGCAGTCTCAAAATGCCGGGACAGGGTAAAAACGAGCAGTACTTC | CASSLKMPGQGKNEQYF
TRBJ1-2 | - | TRBD1 | TRBV30 | TGTGCCTGGAGTGAGCAGACAGGGGTCGGCTATGGCTACACCTTC | CAWSEQTGVGYGYTF
TRBJ1-1 | - | TRBD1 | TRBV19 | TGTGCCAGTAGTTCACAGGGGCTGAACACTGAAGCTTTCTTT | CASSSQGLNTEAFF
TRBJ2-5 | - | TRBD2 | TRBV7-9 | TGTGCCAGCAGCCAGACTAGCGGGGAAGAGACCCAGTACTTC | CASSQTSGEETQYF
TRBJ2-7 | - | - | TRBV27 | TGTGCCAGCATAATCAGGGTAGGGGCCTACGAGCAGTACTTC | CASIIRVGAYEQYF
TRBJ1-2 | - | TRBD1 | TRBV10-2 | TGCGCCAGCGCGAGAGGGGGACAGATACAAACTATTAAGTATGGCTACACCTTC | CASARGGQIQTIKYGYTF
TRBJ2-3 | - | TRBD2 | TRBV15 | TGTGCCACCAGCACCAATCCGGGGGGAGAGACAGATACGCAGTATTTT | CATSTNPGGETDTQYF
TRBJ1-1 | - | - | TRBV19 | TGTGCCAGTAGTATGCAACAGGACATGAACACTGAAGCTTTCTTT | CASSMQQDMNTEAFF
TRBJ2-5 | - | TRBD1 | TRBV6-1 | TGTGCCAGCAGTGTTGACAGGGCCCAAGAGACCCAGTACTTC | CASSVDRAQETQYF
TRBJ2-7 | - | TRBD1 | TRBV25-1 | TGTGCCAGCAGTCCGATGGACAGGGCTTTCCCCTACGAGCAGTACTTC | CASSPMDRAFPYEQYF
TRBJ2-3 | - | TRBD2 | TRBV7-7 | TGTGCTAGCCGAAGACTAGCGGGGGGGCTAAGCACAGATACGCAGTATTTT | CASRRLAGGLSTDTQYF
TRBJ2-7 | - | TRBD2 | TRBV5-4 | TGTGCCAGCAGCTCTGCTTCGGGGGGTGGCTACGAGCAGTACTTC | CASSSASGGGYEQYF
TRBJ1-2 | - | - | TRBV11-2 | TGTGCCAGCAGCTACCGGGGCAGGGGTCCCTTTTGGGGCTACACCTTC | CASSYRGRGPFWGYTF
TRBJ2-5 | - | - | TRBV5-1 | TGCGCCAGCAGCTTGAGTGACCAGGGGACCCAGTACTTC | CASSLSDQGTQYF
TRBJ2-3 | - | - | TRBV11-3 | TGTGCCAGCAGCTACGACAGAAGGAGCACAGATACGCAGTATTTT | CASSYDRRSTDTQYF
TRBJ1-5 | - | - | TRBV6-5 | TGTGCCAGCAGTTACTCGCGAGGAGCCAATCAGCCCCAGCATTTT | CASSYSRGANQPQHF
TRBJ1-1 | - | TRBD1 | TRBV6-5 | TGTGCCAGCAGTTACCTCAGGGGGAGCCACACTGAAGCTTTCTTT | CASSYLRGSHTEAFF
TRBJ2-7 | - | - | TRBV19 | TGTGCCAGTAGTACTGGCGCGGGGTCCTACGAGCAGTACTTC | CASSTGAGSYEQYF
TRBJ1-1 | few | - | TRBV19 | TGTGCCAGTAGTATCAAGAGCATGAACACTGAAGCTTTCTTT | CASSIKSMNTEAFF
TRBJ1-1 | - | - | TRBV30 | TGTGCCTGGAGTGATGGAGCTGGGAACACTGAAGCTTTCTTT | CAWSDGAGNTEAFF
TRBJ1-3 | - | - | TRBV9 | TGTGCCAGCAAGCCAGGGCAGGACGGAAACACCATATATTTT | CASKPGQDGNTIYF
TRBJ2-5 | - | - | TRBV5-5 | TGTGCCAGCAGCTTGTCAGCGGCGGGGGCCGGGGGAGAGACCCAGTACTTC | CASSLSAAGAGGETQYF
TRBJ2-1 | few | - | TRBV27 | TGTGCCAGCGCCGGGCGGGGAGACTACAATGAGCAGTTCTTC | CASAGRGDYNEQFF
TRBJ1-2 | - | TRBD1 | TRBV6-6 | TGTGCCAGCAGGGAGACAGGGGATGGCTACACCTTC | CASRETGDGYTF
TRBJ2-3 | - | - | TRBV7-3 | TGTGCCAGCAGTTCCAGGGTGGGCACAGATACGCAGTATTTT | CASSSRVGTDTQYF
TRBJ2-7 | few | - | TRBV10-3 | TGTGCCATCAGTGCCCAGACAGAATTCGAGCAGTACTTC | CAISAQTEFEQYF
TRBJ1-1 | - | - | TRBV5-1 | TGCGCCAGCAGCTTGGGGGAGGGTTTTAATCCTGAAGCTTTCTTT | CASSLGEGFNPEAFF
TRBJ1-1 | few | TRBD1 | TRBV5-1 | TGCGCCAGCAGCCCCCTGGACAGGTGGATTCCCACTGAAGCTTTCTTT | CASSPLDRWIPTEAFF
TRBJ1-1 | - | TRBD1 | TRBV5-5 | TGTGCCAGCACCAAAGGACAGGCCAACACTGAAGCTTTCTTT | CASTKGQANTEAFF
TRBJ2-7 | - | - | TRBV6-4 | TGTGCCAGCAGTGACTGGGTAGCGGCTGCCTACGAGCAGTACTTC | CASSDWVAAAYEQYF
TRBJ2-5 | - | TRBD1 | TRBV7-2 | TGTGCCAGCAGCCGGTTTGGACAGGGGGTTTGGACCTACACGGGGACCCAGTACTTC | CASSRFGQGVWTYTGTQYF
TRBJ1-1 | - | - | TRBV21-1 | TGTGCCAGCAGCACGAGGCCTCCGGGCACTGAAGCTTTCTTT | CASSTRPPGTEAFF
TRBJ2-1 | - | TRBD2 | TRBV4-2 | TGTGCCAGCAGCCAGAAGGGTTCTAGCGGGGGGGCCTACAATGAGCAGTTCTTC | CASSQKGSSGGAYNEQFF
TRBJ1-2 | - | TRBD1 | TRBV5-4 | TGTGCCAGCAGCACTGCAAAACAGGGGAGCTATGGCTACACCTTC | CASSTAKQGSYGYTF
TRBJ2-7 | - | TRBD2 | TRBV5-1 | TGCGCCAGCAGCTTGTACAGCGGGGGCTCCTTTTACGAGCAGTACTTC | CASSLYSGGSFYEQYF
TRBJ2-7 | once | - | TRBV10-2 | TGCGCCAGCTTGGGGAGGGGGACCTACGAGCAGTACTTC | CASLGRGTYEQYF